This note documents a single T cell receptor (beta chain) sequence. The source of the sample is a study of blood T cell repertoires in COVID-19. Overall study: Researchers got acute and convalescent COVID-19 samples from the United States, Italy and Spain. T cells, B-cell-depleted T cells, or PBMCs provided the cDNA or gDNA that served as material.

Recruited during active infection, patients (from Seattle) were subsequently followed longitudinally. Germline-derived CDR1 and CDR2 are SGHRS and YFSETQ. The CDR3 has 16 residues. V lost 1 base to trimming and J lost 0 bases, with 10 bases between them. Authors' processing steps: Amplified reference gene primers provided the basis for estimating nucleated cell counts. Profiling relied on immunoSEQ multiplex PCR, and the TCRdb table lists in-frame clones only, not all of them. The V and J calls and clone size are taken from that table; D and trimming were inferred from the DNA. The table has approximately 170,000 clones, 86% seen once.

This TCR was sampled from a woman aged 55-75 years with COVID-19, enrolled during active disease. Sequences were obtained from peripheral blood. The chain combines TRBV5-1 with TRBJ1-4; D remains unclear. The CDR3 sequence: CASSLWERSTNEKLFF. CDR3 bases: TGCGCCAGCAGCTTGTGGGAGAGGTCAACTAATGAAAAACTGTTTTTT. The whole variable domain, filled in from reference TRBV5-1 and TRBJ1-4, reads KAGVTQTPRYLIKTRGQQVTLSCSPISGHRSVSWYQQTPGQGLQFLFEYFSETQRNKGNFPGRFSGRQFSNSRSEMNVSTLELGDSALYLCASSLWERSTNEKLFFGSGTQLSVL.